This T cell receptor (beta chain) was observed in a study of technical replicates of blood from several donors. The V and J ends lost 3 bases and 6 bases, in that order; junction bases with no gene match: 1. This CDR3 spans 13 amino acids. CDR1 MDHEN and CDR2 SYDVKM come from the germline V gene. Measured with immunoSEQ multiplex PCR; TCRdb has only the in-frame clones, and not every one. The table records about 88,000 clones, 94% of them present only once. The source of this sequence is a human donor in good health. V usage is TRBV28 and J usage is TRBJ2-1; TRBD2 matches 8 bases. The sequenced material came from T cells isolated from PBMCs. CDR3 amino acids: CASSFGLANEQFF. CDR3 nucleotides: TGTGCCAGCAGTTTTGGACTAGCCAATGAGCAGTTCTTC. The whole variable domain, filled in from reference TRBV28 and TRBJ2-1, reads DVKVTQSSRYLVKRTGEKVFLECVQDMDHENMFWYRQDPGLGLRLIYFSYDVKMKEKGDIPEGYSVSREKKERFSLILESASTNQTSMYLCASSFGLANEQFFGPGTRLTVL.